These 12 T cell receptor beta chains came from one sample sequenced in a study of shared clonotypes between healthy human individuals. Only in-frame clones appear in the TCRdb table, and some are missing; sequencing was by immunoSEQ multiplex PCR. The sample lists some 600,000 clones; approximately 96% were seen once. The naive CD8 fraction comprised CD45RO-negative cells positively selected for CCR7 and excluded terminally differentiated effector memory CD45RA+ cells. Sequenced: naive CD8+ T cells sorted from blood. The receptors stem from a woman aged 25 to 39 in good health.

This clone was seen once. V usage is TRBV7-8 and J usage is TRBJ2-1; TRBD2 matches 9 bases. Germline CDR1 and CDR2: SGHVS and FQNEAQ. The V segment lost 1 base and the J segment 5 bases; nucleotides outside the gene matches: 9. This CDR3 has 17 residues. The CDR3 sequence is CASSLGVIAGEHNEQFF. Here the CDR3 DNA reads TGTGCCAGCAGCTTAGGAGTTATAGCGGGAGAGCACAATGAGCAGTTCTTC.

The chain employs TRBV5-1 and TRBJ1-1; TRBD1 might be the D (5 bases). The CDR3 loop spans 13 amino acids. Looked up from germline, CDR1 is SGHRS and CDR2 is YFSETQ. V dropped 1 base and J dropped 7 bases, with 11 bases sitting between them. The CDR3 spells CASSLSQGGEAFF. For the CDR3, the DNA is TGCGCCAGCAGCTTGTCCCAGGGCGGTGAAGCTTTCTTT.

The chain links TRBV5-8 to TRBJ2-2, with D hard to call. V was pared by 4 bases and J by 1 base, with 5 bases between. The CDR3 totals 13 residues. Germline loops: CDR1 SGHTS, CDR2 YDEGEE. CDR3 residues: CASSPQNTGELFF. The CDR3 region has the DNA TGTGCCAGCAGCCCCCAGAACACCGGGGAGCTGTTTTTT.

The rearrangement joins TRBV28 to TRBJ2-3; D ambiguous. The germline CDR1 and CDR2 sequences are MDHEN and SYDVKM. This CDR3 region has 12 residues. V dropped 5 bases and J dropped 1 base, with 4 bases sitting between them. CDR3 sequence: CASSGGTDTQYF. The CDR3, as DNA: TGTGCCAGCAGTGGGGGCACAGATACGCAGTATTTT.

This chain connects TRBV5-8 to TRBJ1-5; D may be TRBD1 (6 bases). The CDR3 is 14 amino acids. CDR1 and CDR2 from the germline V gene are SGHTS and YDEGEE. Trimming cost V 3 bases and J 4 bases, with 11 bases left between them. The CDR3 loop reads CASSYGTSNQPQHF. CDR3 coding DNA: TGTGCCAGCAGCTACGGGACATCAAATCAGCCCCAGCATTTT. The variable domain in full, completed from reference TRBV5-8 and TRBJ1-5, reads EAGVTQSPTHLIKTRGQQATLRCSPISGHTSVYWYQQALGLGLQFLLWYDEGEERNRGNFPPRFSGRQFPNYSSELNVNALELEDSALYLCASSYGTSNQPQHFGDGTRLSIL.

The rearrangement links TRBV30 to TRBJ1-5, with no clear D. There are 13 residues in the CDR3. Per the germline V gene, CDR1 is GTSNPN and CDR2 is SVGIG (reference sequence). Deletions cut 0 bases from V and 4 bases from J, with 7 bases between. CDR3 sequence: CAWSVLGNQPQHF. The DNA of the CDR3 is TGTGCCTGGAGTGTACTAGGGAATCAGCCCCAGCATTTT.

This chain links TRBV29-1 with TRBJ2-1; 7 positions agree with TRBD2. Germline V gene sequence: CDR1 SQVTM, CDR2 ANQGSEA. CDR3 size: 14 residues. V gave up 4 bases and J gave up 0 bases; unmatched junction bases: 3. The CDR3 coding sequence is TGCAGCGTTGTAGAGCGGGACTCCTACAATGAGCAGTTCTTC. It yields the protein CSVVERDSYNEQFF.

A word on this clone: This sample includes further DNA sequences coding for the same CDR3. The chain employs TRBV27 and TRBJ1-2; 8 positions match TRBD1. Trimming cost V 5 bases and J 4 bases; bases outside gene matches: 6. The germline V gene has CDR1 MNHEY and CDR2 SMNVEV (reference sequence). This CDR3 region has 14 residues. Written as DNA, the CDR3 is TGTGCCAGCAGTGTTACAGGGGGAATCTATGGCTACACCTTC. Amino acid sequence: CASSVTGGIYGYTF.

The J gene is TRBJ2-7, the V gene TRBV28, with 8 bases aligning to TRBD1. Trimming took 5 bases from V and 4 from J; bases not matched to a gene: 7. There are 14 residues in the CDR3. Germline V gene lookup returns CDR1 MDHEN and CDR2 SYDVKM. The CDR3 region has the DNA TGTGCCAGCAGTCCCCGACAGGGGATTTACGAGCAGTACTTC. Amino acid sequence: CASSPRQGIYEQYF. Looking up the rest from reference TRBV28 and TRBJ2-7 gives the full variable domain: DVKVTQSSRYLVKRTGEKVFLECVQDMDHENMFWYRQDPGLGLRLIYFSYDVKMKEKGDIPEGYSVSREKKERFSLILESASTNQTSMYLCASSPRQGIYEQYFGPGTRLTVT.

V and J are TRBV7-9 and TRBJ1-4; D gene ambiguous. The germline V gene has CDR1 SEHNR and CDR2 FQNEAQ (reference sequence). The CDR3 runs 11 residues. V gave up 5 bases and J gave up 12 bases, with 10 bases separating them. The CDR3 reads CASSDGRELFF. The CDR3 DNA sequence: TGTGCCAGCAGCGACGGTAGGGAACTGTTTTTT. Full variable domain (remainder filled in from reference TRBV7-9 and TRBJ1-4): DTGVSQNPRHKITKRGQNVTFRCDPISEHNRLYWYRQTLGQGPEFLTYFQNEAQLEKSRLLSDRFSAERPKGSFSTLEIQRTEQGDSAMYLCASSDGRELFFGSGTQLSVL.

A single count supports this clone. The V gene is TRBV28, the J gene TRBJ2-7, with a tentative D call TRBD2 (5 bases). CDR1 MDHEN and CDR2 SYDVKM come from the germline V gene. There are 14 residues in the CDR3. Trimming left V 3 bases short and J 3 bases short, with 12 bases between. CDR3: CASSFGRAGYEQYF. Here the CDR3 DNA reads TGTGCCAGCAGTTTCGGAAGGGCGGGCTACGAGCAGTACTTC.

V gene TRBV11-2 combines with J gene TRBJ1-1; D unclear. The CDR3 sequence is 17 residues long. Per the germline V gene, CDR1 is SGHAT and CDR2 is FQNNGV. V lost 5 bases to trimming and J lost 0 bases, with 19 bases between them. The CDR3 coding sequence is TGTGCCAGCAGCCGCCCCGATCCAACGGGGATGAACACTGAAGCTTTCTTT. Translating gives CASSRPDPTGMNTEAFF.